Each of the 17 T cell receptor beta chains below was sequenced from the same sample in a study of spatial heterogeneity in lung cancer. In TCRdb, the 5' RACE reads were re-called with MiXCR into one record per CDR3 protein. The sample has roughly 7,000 distinct CDR3 sequences, roughly 6.4% seen once. The time point: sample taken at primary tumor resection. Extraction of whole RNA from tumor, nontumor lung or frozen PBMC preceded unsorted sequencing. Sequencing was performed on PBMCs, taken at surgery. The origin of the receptors is a male donor with early-stage non-small cell lung cancer.

Many counts were recorded for this clonotype. Within a library made for alpha chains, this beta chain is off target, and its count is uninformative. The rearrangement links TRBV20-1 to TRBJ1-1, with D possibly matching TRBD1 (5 bases). The germline V gene has CDR1 DFQATT and CDR2 SNEGSKA (reference sequence). The V and J ends lost 0 bases and 6 bases respectively, with 11 bases between them. This CDR3 comprises 13 residues. The CDR3, as DNA: TGCAGTGCTAGAGAGACCCGGGGGGCTGAAGCTTTCTTT. As protein: CSARETRGAEAFF.

The table lists this clonotype with many counts. For a library built for alpha chains, this beta chain is a stray read; little rests on its size. This chain joins TRBV24-1 and TRBJ1-1, with D perhaps matching TRBD1 (5 bases). The germline CDR1 and CDR2 sequences are KGHDR and SFDVKD. V was trimmed by 7 bases and J by 3 bases, leaving 11 bases between them. The CDR3 totals 13 residues. In DNA, the CDR3 is TGTGCCACCAGGTCGGGAGGGGACACTGAAGCTTTCTTT. Its protein product is CATRSGGDTEAFF.

As regards this clonotype: This beta chain is a stray sequence in a library constructed for alpha chains; its clone size is not meaningful. This chain links TRBV19 with TRBJ1-2; tentative D call: TRBD1 (6 bases). This CDR3 is 15 amino acids long. CDR1 is LNHDA, CDR2 SQIVND, per germline (reference sequence). The ends were cut back, 6 bases at V and 6 bases at J, with 20 bases in the middle. The CDR3 DNA sequence: TGTGCCAGTAGCCAACAGTCCAGGGGCGGACATGGCTACACCTTC. It is translated as CASSQQSRGGHGYTF.

This clonotype was counted many times. As an off-target read in a library built for alpha chains, this beta chain has a frequency of little significance. The chain is built from TRBV28 and TRBJ1-2; D gene uncertain. Germline loops: CDR1 MDHEN, CDR2 SYDVKM. V dropped 7 bases and J dropped 8 bases, with 11 bases sitting between them. This CDR3 contains 11 residues. CDR3 bases: TGTGCCAGCACTGCTTACGCAGGCTACACCTTC. Translating it yields CASTAYAGYTF.

As to this clonotype: A clone one base away is much larger, so this may be a read error. Because this beta chain is a stray read in a library intended to capture alpha chains, its abundance should not be given much weight. The chain joins TRBV12-3 or TRBV12-4 to TRBJ1-1; 8 nucleotides align to TRBD1. The CDR3 sequence is 14 residues long. After removal of 3 bases from V and 8 bases from J, the junction contained 8 bases not matched to a gene. DNA for the CDR3: TGTGCCAGCAGTTTCGCGACAGGGGAGCCGGAAGCTTTCTTT. Translating gives CASSFATGEPEAFF.

This clonotype showed up many times. This beta chain is an off-target read within a library intended for alpha chains, so its frequency means little. J is TRBJ2-1 and V is TRBV11-1; tentative D call: TRBD2 (6 bases). The V end lost 6 bases, the J end lost 7 bases, and 16 bases lay between the germline ends. CDR3 length equals 14 residues. The V gene's germline CDR1 is SGHAT and CDR2 FQDESV (reference sequence). The CDR3 loop reads CASSREWGGNEQFF. The CDR3 region has the DNA TGTGCCAGCAGTCGGGAGTGGGGTGGAAATGAGCAGTTCTTC. The full variable domain, completed using reference TRBV11-1 and TRBJ2-1, is EAEVAQSPRYKITEKSQAVAFWCDPISGHATLYWYRQILGQGPELLVQFQDESVVDDSQLPKDRFSAERLKGVDSTLKIQPAELGDSAMYLCASSREWGGNEQFFGPGTRLTVL.

Many counts were recorded for this clonotype. With the library built for alpha chains, this beta chain is off target and its frequency is not meaningful. This rearrangement joins TRBV24-1 to TRBJ1-2; D not certain. Germline CDR1 reads KGHDR; CDR2 reads SFDVKD. The CDR3 runs to 14 residues. V gave up 3 bases and J gave up 6 bases, with 13 bases separating them. As DNA, the CDR3 is TGTGCCACCAGTGATAACCGCCTCAATCATGGCTACACCTTC. Translation gives CATSDNRLNHGYTF.

This clonotype was counted at least ten times. This beta chain is a stray sequence in a library constructed for alpha chains; its clone size is not meaningful. This chain links TRBV19 with TRBJ2-2; D unresolved. This CDR3 has 14 amino acids. Trimming left V 4 bases short and J 2 bases short, with 8 bases between. CDR1 LNHDA and CDR2 SQIVND come from the germline V gene (reference sequence). CDR3 sequence: CASSTQINTGELFF. CDR3 nucleotide sequence: TGTGCCAGTAGTACCCAAATAAACACCGGGGAGCTGTTTTTT.

This clonotype was seen many times. This beta chain is a stray read from a library made for alpha chains; its abundance is not meaningful. V and J are TRBV4-1 and TRBJ1-1; a weak D match, TRBD1 (6 bases). The CDR3 consists of 15 residues. Germline CDR1 is MGHRA and CDR2 is YSYEKL. V lost 6 bases, J lost 1 base, and 15 bases lay in between. For the CDR3, the DNA is TGCGCCAGCAGTTACGCGGCGGGGGCGAACACTGAAGCTTTCTTT. It encodes CASSYAAGANTEAFF.

In the case of this clonotype: Since the library was made to target alpha chains, this beta chain is a stray read and its abundance is not meaningful. V usage is TRBV6-1 and J usage is TRBJ1-4; 9 positions agree with TRBD1. The CDR3 loop spans 14 amino acids. Germline CDR1 reads MNHNS; CDR2 reads SASEGT. The trim removed 5 bases at V and 7 bases at J, leaving 5 bases unmatched. The CDR3: CASSRQGEGEKLFF. The CDR3 DNA reads as TGTGCCAGCAGTCGACAGGGGGAGGGTGAAAAACTGTTTTTT.

This clonotype was detected many times. Little can be read into the size of this beta chain, an off-target read in a library designed for alpha chains. J is TRBJ2-7 and V is TRBV28; D is perhaps TRBD1 (6 bases). Trimming took 6 bases from V and 2 from J, leaving 17 bases between them. The germline gives CDR1 MDHEN, CDR2 SYDVKM. CDR3 length equals 15 residues. DNA for the CDR3: TGTGCCAGCAGCCGCGAGGGCAGGGGTCCCTACGAGCAGTACTTC. The encoded protein is CASSREGRGPYEQYF.

This clonotype was seen at least ten times. Within a library made for alpha chains, this beta chain is off target, and its count is uninformative. V gene TRBV7-9 combines with J gene TRBJ1-2; D is ambiguous. CDR1 is SEHNR and CDR2 is FQNEAQ in the germline V gene (reference sequence). V was shortened by 5 bases and J by 8 bases, with 15 bases between the two germline ends. The CDR3 is made up of 13 amino acids. CDR3: CASSPDNEDGYTF. The DNA for the CDR3 is TGTGCCAGCAGCCCCGACAACGAGGACGGCTACACCTTC. The whole variable domain, filled in from reference TRBV7-9 and TRBJ1-2, reads DTGVSQNPRHKITKRGQNVTFRCDPISEHNRLYWYRQTLGQGPEFLTYFQNEAQLEKSRLLSDRFSAERPKGSFSTLEIQRTEQGDSAMYLCASSPDNEDGYTFGSGTRLTVV.

This clonotype has just a few counts. With the library built for alpha chains, this beta chain is off target and its frequency is not meaningful. The J gene is TRBJ2-1, the V gene TRBV7-9, with TRBD2 matching 7 bases. With 5 bases clipped from V and 5 bases from J, the junction kept 18 bases outside the gene matches. CDR3 length: 18 amino acids. The germline gives CDR1 SEHNR, CDR2 FQNEAQ (reference sequence). The CDR3 loop is CASSQPPSGPPRDNEQFF. In DNA, the CDR3 is TGTGCCAGCAGCCAGCCCCCTAGCGGCCCCCCAAGAGACAATGAGCAGTTCTTC.

As concerns this clonotype: For a library built for alpha chains, this beta chain is a stray read; little rests on its size. The rearrangement uses TRBV6-6 and TRBJ2-1; the match to TRBD1 covers 8 bases. Germline CDR1 reads MNHNY; CDR2 reads SVGAGI (reference sequence). Unmatched junction bases numbered 3, after V lost 6 bases and J lost 5 bases. This CDR3 is built from 13 residues. Written as DNA, the CDR3 is TGTGCCAGCAGCGACAGGGGCGACAATGAGCAGTTCTTC. It codes for CASSDRGDNEQFF.

By its share, this clonotype is medium-sized. Germline and junction disagree at one end, which may indicate a read error. This beta chain appears as a stray read in a library generated for alpha chains; its size is not informative. V is TRBV29-1 and J is TRBJ2-2, with TRBD2 as a possible D gene (7 bases). The length of the CDR3 is 13 residues. CDR1 is SQVTM and CDR2 is ANQGSEA in the germline V gene. Written as DNA, the CDR3 is TGCAGCGTCGAAGAGGGGGGGACCGGGGAGCTGTTTTTT. It encodes CSVEEGGTGELFF.

This clonotype was detected many times. This beta chain is off target for a library built for alpha chains, so its abundance means little. V gene TRBV6-5 combines with J gene TRBJ1-3; D uncertain. V dropped 0 bases and J dropped 8 bases, with 8 bases sitting between them. The germline V gene encodes CDR1 MNHEY and CDR2 SVGAGI. The CDR3 contains 13 residues. The CDR3 reads CASSYSAGDTIYF. CDR3 in DNA: TGTGCCAGCAGTTACTCTGCCGGAGACACCATATATTTT.

This clonotype was seen many times. This beta chain is an off-target read within a library intended for alpha chains, so its frequency means little. The chain couples TRBV29-1 to TRBJ2-5, with TRBD1 matching 8 bases. The CDR3 spans 12 residues. CDR1 is SQVTM, CDR2 ANQGSEA, per germline. Unmatched junction bases numbered 3, after V lost 7 bases and J lost 2 bases. CDR3 DNA sequence: TGCAGCGGGGGGGACAGGCAAGAGACCCAGTACTTC. Its translation: CSGGDRQETQYF.